The sequence of this T cell receptor beta chain was determined in a study of blood T cell repertoires in COVID-19. Across the whole study: PBMCs, B-cell-depleted T cells, or T cells provided the cDNA or gDNA that made up the material.

Measured with immunoSEQ multiplex PCR; TCRdb has only the in-frame clones, and not every one. The sample has approximately 280,000 clones, approximately 89% seen once. Participants reported their clinical history, and cohort assignment relied on those reports. Sequencing input: PBMCs or T cells enriched from blood (not recorded which). The receptor comes from a woman aged 55-69 years who had recovered from COVID-19.

The DNA of the CDR3 is TGTGCCAGCAGCTTAGACGTGGCAGGGTACACAGATACGCAGTATTTT. It codes for CASSLDVAGYTDTQYF. V gene TRBV11-3 combines with J gene TRBJ2-3; D may be TRBD1 (5 bases). The germline V gene encodes CDR1 SGHNT and CDR2 YENEEA. The CDR3 length is 16 residues. Trimming took off 0 bases at V and 2 bases at J, with 12 bases between the two ends.